Below, 5 T cell receptor beta chains from the same sample are listed, as sequenced in a study of blood T cell repertoires in COVID-19. Some clones are missing from TCRdb's copy, which holds only in-frame ones; the method was immunoSEQ multiplex PCR. The table shows over 60,000 clones, with over 75% occurring only once. What was sequenced was peripheral blood. The receptor set was obtained from a man aged 70 or older with active or convalescent COVID-19.

The chain is built from TRBV4-3 and TRBJ2-7; tentative D call: TRBD1 (5 bases). This CDR3 has 15 amino acids. Between the trimmed V and J ends, which lost 1 base and 3 bases, there was a span of 13 bases. Germline V gives CDR1 LGHNA, CDR2 YSLEER. Written as DNA, the CDR3 is TGCGCCAGCAGCCAAGCCGACAGCTTAAACTACGAGCAGTACTTC. This translates into CASSQADSLNYEQYF.

This clone was observed once. This chain joins TRBV28 and TRBJ2-7; D remains unclear. The CDR3 has 12 amino acids. V gave up 5 bases and J gave up 3 bases, with 8 bases separating them. CDR1 and CDR2 (germline): MDHEN, SYDVKM. The DNA of the CDR3 is TGTGCCAGCAGTCCGACATACTACGAGCAGTACTTC. Protein product: CASSPTYYEQYF.

V and J are TRBV3-1 (or the pseudogene TRBV3-2) and TRBJ2-7; D not resolved. The CDR3 is 14 amino acids. The ends were cut back, 0 bases at V and 3 bases at J, with 9 bases in the middle. Germline loops: CDR1 LGHDT, CDR2 YNNKEL (reference sequence). As DNA, the CDR3 is TGTGCCAGCAGCCAAGATCAGGCCTTCTACGAGCAGTACTTC. This sequence encodes CASSQDQAFYEQYF.

This chain joins TRBV6-2 or TRBV6-3 and TRBJ2-1; 7 bases match TRBD1. Germline V gene lookup returns CDR1 MNHEY and CDR2 SVGEGT. CDR3 size: 13 residues. J was trimmed by 8 bases and V by 5 bases; bases with no gene match: 6. CDR3 sequence: CASSRQGSDEQFF. DNA of the CDR3: TGTGCCAGCAGTCGACAGGGTTCGGATGAGCAGTTCTTC.

The chain is built from TRBV7-2 and TRBJ2-7, with 9 bases that match TRBD1. Germline lookup yields CDR1 SGHTA and CDR2 FQGNSA. J gave up 3 bases and V 5 bases, and 5 bases lay outside the gene matches. The CDR3 contains 14 residues. CDR3 sequence: CASSLSGQGYEQYF. The CDR3 region has the DNA TGTGCCAGCAGCCTGTCGGGACAGGGCTACGAGCAGTACTTC.